This T cell receptor (beta chain) was sequenced during a study of shared clonotypes between healthy human individuals. Deep was the level used in running the assay. Source study methods: From ImmunoSEQ came sequences covering only the junction and carrying no quality scores, so filtering differed. Assay used: immunoSEQ multiplex PCR; TCRdb lists only in-frame clones, some missing. V and J calls and clone size are those listed in that table; D and trimming were worked out from the DNA. The sample holds 2 million to 3 million clones; roughly 92% are singletons and the top ten take roughly 0.13%. Findings of the study overall: The study's rarefaction showed incomplete sorted-subset sequencing despite large depth. A limitation of the genetic and exposure-history diversity represented arose from few donors.

About this clone: Antigen: not known.

CDR3 length equals 14 residues. From germline, CDR1 is GTSNPN and CDR2 SVGIG (reference sequence). The V end was cut by 2 bases, the J end by 4 bases, with 12 bases between. Source material: naive CD4+ T cells sorted from blood. Described subset: CD45RA+ positively selected. The rearrangement links TRBV30 to TRBJ1-3; no clear D gene. The receptor's source is a man aged 18 to 29 in good health. The CDR3 DNA reads as TGTGCCTGGAGTCTCGGAGGTTTGGGAAACACCATATATTTT. Protein product: CAWSLGGLGNTIYF.